This T cell receptor beta chain was documented in a study of blood T cell repertoires in COVID-19. Germline CDR1 is SQVTM and CDR2 is ANQGSEA. CDR3 length equals 15 residues. The V segment lost 4 bases and the J segment 3 bases; nucleotides outside the gene matches: 12. Some clones are missing from TCRdb's copy, which holds only in-frame ones; the method was immunoSEQ multiplex PCR. Seen here are 40,000 or so clones, 85% to 90% observed once, and the top ten hold more than 13%. The sequence derives from a human donor in a cohort sampled during active COVID-19. The chain joins TRBV29-1 to TRBJ2-7, with 7 bases fitting TRBD1. Sequenced input: peripheral blood. The CDR3, as DNA: TGCAGCGTTGTTCCGGGACCGACAGGGAACTACGAGCAGTACTTC. It codes for CSVVPGPTGNYEQYF.